The entry below gives a single TCR beta chain sequence along with its context. Antigen unknown. This sample is drawn from a study of beta chain features in type 1 diabetes. This CDR3 region has 14 residues. The trim removed 1 base at V and 7 bases at J, leaving 3 bases unmatched. Germline CDR1 and CDR2: SNHLY and FYNNEI. Broader study findings: Compared with healthy donors, patients appeared to share more similar naive, central memory and regulatory TCRB repertoires. A moderate, significant TCRB CDR3 shortening appeared in type 1 diabetes across four CD4+ subsets. Resolution of whether HLA type affects TCRB rearrangement was not achieved here.

Of the isolated RNA, all was reverse transcribed, and so the sequenced material was expressed TCRB transcripts. Naive, central memory and regulatory T cell samples averaged roughly 3.6 million immunoSEQ reads each. Profiling relied on immunoSEQ multiplex PCR, and the TCRdb table lists in-frame clones only, not all of them. The data contain around 280,000 clones, roughly 15% of them singletons. Sequenced input: naive CD4+ T cells from blood. This TCR derives from a man aged 18 to 29 with type 1 diabetes. The J gene is TRBJ2-1, the V gene TRBV2, with 8 bases identical to TRBD2. The CDR3 nucleotides are TGTGCCAGCAGTGAAGGCCGGGGGGGGAATGAGCAGTTCTTC. Its translation is CASSEGRGGNEQFF.